This TCR beta chain is from a study of cytomegalovirus exposure and HLA in healthy donors. PCR employed 60 Vbeta and 13 Jbeta primers. Repertoires were generated with immunoSEQ multiplex PCR, while TCRdb's copy carries only in-frame clones and drops some. The repertoire holds around 190,000 clones, with 79% as singletons. CDR3 length: 12 amino acids. Trimming left V 3 bases short and J 3 bases short, with 5 bases between. The germline CDR1 and CDR2 sequences are SGHRS and YFSETQ. The chain has TRBV5-1 and TRBJ2-3; no clear D. Sequencing was done on a sample of PBMCs. This clonotype originated in a woman aged 45-65 years in good health and CMV-seronegative. CDR3 sequence (DNA): TGCGCCAGCAGCTATCAAACAGATACGCAGTATTTT. Its translation is CASSYQTDTQYF.